A selection of T cell receptor beta chains follows, all from one sample in a study of blood T cell repertoires in COVID-19. Sequencing used immunoSEQ multiplex PCR; TCRdb keeps in-frame clones, though not all of them. This table holds about 370,000 clones, about 89% found once. Sequencing was performed on peripheral blood. The receptors derive from a woman under 40 with COVID-19, enrolled during active disease. Each CDR3 is given with its conserved first and last residue. Fields, in order: CDR3 protein, CDR3 DNA, V gene, J gene, clone size, D gene. A D gene is named only where the DNA matches it firmly. Expanded clones get a size class; other rows say once, few or many, or leave the size out.

CDR3 protein: CASSLEPSGRARDEQFF
CDR3 DNA: TGTGCCAGCAGCTTAGAACCCAGCGGGAGGGCCAGGGATGAGCAGTTCTTC
V gene: TRBV7-2
J gene: TRBJ2-1
clone size: NA
D gene: TRBD2

CDR3 protein: CASSSEQGSEQYF
CDR3 DNA: TGTGCCAGCAGCTCAGAACAGGGCTCCGAGCAGTACTTC
V gene: TRBV7-3
J gene: TRBJ2-7
clone size: NA
D gene: NA

CDR3 protein: CASSYRQGTEAFF
CDR3 DNA: TGTGCCAGCAGTTACAGGCAGGGCACTGAAGCTTTCTTT
V gene: TRBV6-5
J gene: TRBJ1-1
clone size: NA
D gene: NA

CDR3 protein: CASSFTDYEQYF
CDR3 DNA: TGTGCCAGCAGTTTTACAGACTACGAGCAGTACTTC
V gene: TRBV11-2
J gene: TRBJ2-7
clone size: NA
D gene: NA

CDR3 protein: CASSVVGQAGNTIYF
CDR3 DNA: TGTGCCAGCAGCGTAGTGGGCCAGGCTGGAAACACCATATATTTT
V gene: TRBV9
J gene: TRBJ1-3
clone size: NA
D gene: NA

CDR3 protein: CAGGPRELPTGELFF
CDR3 DNA: TGTGCCGGAGGCCCGCGGGAGCTCCCCACCGGGGAGCTGTTTTTT
V gene: TRBV5-6
J gene: TRBJ2-2
clone size: NA
D gene: TRBD2

CDR3 protein: CAWGRDTNQPQHF
CDR3 DNA: TGTGCCTGGGGTCGGGACACCAATCAGCCCCAGCATTTT
V gene: TRBV30
J gene: TRBJ1-5
clone size: few
D gene: NA

CDR3 protein: CASSVYTGRNTIYF
CDR3 DNA: TGTGCCAGCAGCGTATACACAGGGAGAAACACCATATATTTT
V gene: TRBV9
J gene: TRBJ1-3
clone size: NA
D gene: NA

CDR3 protein: CASSLWRGHPDYGYTF
CDR3 DNA: TGTGCCAGCAGCTTATGGCGCGGGCATCCAGACTATGGCTACACCTTC
V gene: TRBV7-9
J gene: TRBJ1-2
clone size: few
D gene: NA

CDR3 protein: CASSYSVAGGFEQYF
CDR3 DNA: TGTGCCAGCAGTTACTCGGTAGCGGGAGGGTTCGAGCAGTACTTC
V gene: TRBV6-5
J gene: TRBJ2-7
clone size: NA
D gene: TRBD2

CDR3 protein: CASSLDIGSPYNEQFF
CDR3 DNA: TGTGCCAGCAGCTTGGATATAGGGAGTCCCTACAATGAGCAGTTCTTC
V gene: TRBV5-8
J gene: TRBJ2-1
clone size: NA
D gene: NA

CDR3 protein: CASLRPQGLGTEAFF
CDR3 DNA: TGTGCCAGCCTAAGACCCCAGGGTTTGGGCACTGAAGCTTTCTTT
V gene: TRBV6-5
J gene: TRBJ1-1
clone size: NA
D gene: NA

CDR3 protein: CASSGRSSGLSYEQYF
CDR3 DNA: TGTGCCAGCAGCGGGCGGAGTAGCGGGCTCTCCTACGAGCAGTACTTC
V gene: TRBV7-9
J gene: TRBJ2-7
clone size: NA
D gene: TRBD2

CDR3 protein: CASSPRGTSGLGPYNEQFF
CDR3 DNA: TGTGCCAGCAGCCCGAGGGGGACTAGCGGCCTTGGTCCCTACAATGAGCAGTTCTTC
V gene: TRBV7-2
J gene: TRBJ2-1
clone size: once
D gene: TRBD2

CDR3 protein: CASNPQGALNTGELFF
CDR3 DNA: TGTGCCAGCAACCCCCAGGGGGCCCTAAACACCGGGGAGCTGTTTTTT
V gene: TRBV6-6
J gene: TRBJ2-2
clone size: NA
D gene: TRBD1

CDR3 protein: CASSGSRSGANVLTF
CDR3 DNA: TGTGCCAGCAGTGGGTCGAGATCTGGGGCCAACGTCCTGACTTTC
V gene: TRBV2
J gene: TRBJ2-6
clone size: NA
D gene: NA

CDR3 protein: CASSIGTAGVVFF
CDR3 DNA: TGTGCCAGTAGTATTGGGACTGCGGGTGTTGTCTTCTTC
V gene: TRBV19
J gene: TRBJ2-1
clone size: medium-sized
D gene: NA

CDR3 protein: CASGPGLAVGEQYF
CDR3 DNA: TGTGCCAGCGGCCCGGGACTAGCGGTGGGTGAGCAGTACTTC
V gene: TRBV13
J gene: TRBJ2-7
clone size: NA
D gene: TRBD2

CDR3 protein: CASSLESSYNSPLHF
CDR3 DNA: TGTGCCAGCAGCTTGGAGAGCTCCTATAATTCACCCCTCCACTTT
V gene: TRBV7-2
J gene: TRBJ1-6
clone size: few
D gene: NA

CDR3 protein: CASSMLGGTEQFF
CDR3 DNA: TGTGCCAGTAGTATGTTGGGGGGGACTGAGCAGTTCTTC
V gene: TRBV19
J gene: TRBJ2-1
clone size: NA
D gene: TRBD2

CDR3 protein: CASTPWKGGALPGGYTF
CDR3 DNA: TGTGCCAGTACCCCCTGGAAGGGGGGGGCCCTCCCGGGAGGCTACACCTTC
V gene: TRBV19
J gene: TRBJ1-2
clone size: NA
D gene: NA

CDR3 protein: CASSRDTGASGNTIYF
CDR3 DNA: TGTGCCAGCAGCAGAGACACAGGGGCCTCTGGAAACACCATATATTTT
V gene: TRBV9
J gene: TRBJ1-3
clone size: once
D gene: TRBD1

CDR3 protein: CASSPGRYEQYF
CDR3 DNA: TGTGCCAGCAGTCCAGGCCGCTACGAGCAGTACTTC
V gene: TRBV12-3/TRBV12-4
J gene: TRBJ2-7
clone size: few
D gene: NA

CDR3 protein: CSVRDTYEQYF
CDR3 DNA: TGCAGCGTCCGGGACACCTACGAGCAGTACTTC
V gene: TRBV29-1
J gene: TRBJ2-7
clone size: NA
D gene: NA

CDR3 protein: CASSESQDGGAAFF
CDR3 DNA: TGCGCCAGCAGTGAGTCACAGGACGGAGGGGCAGCTTTCTTT
V gene: TRBV10-2
J gene: TRBJ1-1
clone size: NA
D gene: NA

CDR3 protein: CASRGGTGLRELFF
CDR3 DNA: TGTGCCAGCAGGGGAGGGACAGGGTTACGGGAGCTGTTTTTT
V gene: TRBV2
J gene: TRBJ2-2
clone size: NA
D gene: TRBD1

CDR3 protein: CASSQAGGRGEKLFF
CDR3 DNA: TGTGCCAGCAGCCAAGCGGGGGGGCGGGGTGAAAAACTGTTTTTT
V gene: TRBV3-1/TRBV3-2
J gene: TRBJ1-4
clone size: NA
D gene: NA

CDR3 protein: CASSPQTGSSYEQYF
CDR3 DNA: TGTGCCAGCAGCCCCCAGACAGGGAGCTCCTACGAGCAGTACTTC
V gene: TRBV9
J gene: TRBJ2-7
clone size: NA
D gene: TRBD1

CDR3 protein: CATSDLTSGSTEQFF
CDR3 DNA: TGTGCCACCAGTGATCTGACTAGCGGGAGCACTGAGCAGTTCTTC
V gene: TRBV24-1
J gene: TRBJ2-1
clone size: once
D gene: TRBD2

CDR3 protein: CASSSYGQPNYGYTF
CDR3 DNA: TGTGCCAGCAGTTCATACGGACAGCCTAACTATGGCTACACCTTC
V gene: TRBV27
J gene: TRBJ1-2
clone size: NA
D gene: NA

CDR3 protein: CASGLVLTGEQFF
CDR3 DNA: TGTGCTAGTGGTTTGGTCCTAACAGGTGAGCAGTTCTTC
V gene: TRBV12-5
J gene: TRBJ2-1
clone size: once
D gene: NA